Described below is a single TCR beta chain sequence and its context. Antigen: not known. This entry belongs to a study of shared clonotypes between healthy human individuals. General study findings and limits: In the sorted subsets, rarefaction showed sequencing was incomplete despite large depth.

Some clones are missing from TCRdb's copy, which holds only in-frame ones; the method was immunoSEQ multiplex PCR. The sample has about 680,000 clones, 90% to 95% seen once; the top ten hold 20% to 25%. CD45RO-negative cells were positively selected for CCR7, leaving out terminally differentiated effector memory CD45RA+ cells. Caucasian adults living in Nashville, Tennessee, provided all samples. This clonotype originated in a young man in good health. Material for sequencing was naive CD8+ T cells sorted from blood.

The chain's CDR3 is CASSPGTIEKLFF. The CDR3 DNA reads as TGTGCCAGCAGTCCCGGGACAATTGAAAAACTGTTTTTT. The chain has TRBV28 and TRBJ1-4; the D gene is possibly TRBD1 (6 bases). The CDR3 is made up of 13 amino acids. Germline CDR1 is MDHEN and CDR2 is SYDVKM. Trimming cost V 5 bases and J 7 bases, with 11 bases left between them.